Following are 31 T cell receptor beta chains from one sample sequenced in a study of cytomegalovirus exposure and HLA in healthy donors. 60 Vbeta and 13 Jbeta primers were used in PCR. Sequenced by immunoSEQ multiplex PCR; TCRdb stores in-frame clones only, minus some. This table holds roughly 100,000 clones, 55% to 70% found once. Specimen: PBMCs. These receptors all stem from a boy between 10 and 17 years old in good health and CMV-seropositive.

This chain's CDR3 is CASRGRHF. CDR3 DNA sequence: TGTGCCAGCAGGGGGCGGCATTTT. The chain recombines TRBV7-9 with TRBJ1-5, with a possible D match to TRBD1 (5 bases). Germline assignment: CDR1 SEHNR and CDR2 FQNEAQ (reference sequence). The CDR3 has 8 residues. Trimming left V 6 bases short and J 15 bases short, with 6 bases between.

The gene calls are TRBV2 and TRBJ2-1; D may be TRBD1 (6 bases). Trimming took off 7 bases at V and 7 bases at J, with 14 bases between the two ends. CDR1 is SNHLY, CDR2 FYNNEI, per germline. The CDR3 is 13 amino acids. CDR3 DNA sequence: TGTGCCAGCACGATACAGGGCATGAATGAGCAGTTCTTC. This codes for CASTIQGMNEQFF.

The J gene is TRBJ2-5, the V gene TRBV6-1; D may be TRBD2 (7 bases). Trimming left V 7 bases short and J 4 bases short, with 16 bases between. The CDR3 extends over 14 amino acids. The germline V gene encodes CDR1 MNHNS and CDR2 SASEGT. The CDR3 sequence: CASTSRGGLETQYF. CDR3 bases: TGTGCCAGCACCTCCAGGGGAGGGCTAGAGACCCAGTACTTC.

This clone came up once. The rearrangement joins TRBV27 to TRBJ2-7; TRBD1 might be the D (6 bases). V shed 3 bases and J shed 6 bases, with 12 bases lying between them. From germline, CDR1 is MNHEY and CDR2 SMNVEV (reference sequence). This CDR3 spans 13 amino acids. The CDR3 loop reads CASSFRGLGEQYF. The CDR3 DNA follows: TGTGCCAGCAGTTTTAGGGGGTTGGGCGAGCAGTACTTC.

The CDR3 sequence: CAWVRGGSGANVLTF. In nucleotides, the CDR3 is TGTGCCTGGGTTAGGGGGGGCTCTGGGGCCAACGTCCTGACTTTC. V gene TRBV30 combines with J gene TRBJ2-6; TRBD2 is a possible D gene (7 bases). V shed 5 bases and J shed 0 bases, with 11 bases lying between them. This CDR3 region has 15 residues. Germline V gene data show CDR1 as GTSNPN and CDR2 as SVGIG (reference sequence).

The V gene is TRBV28, the J gene TRBJ1-1, with TRBD1 identical over 7 bases. Germline V gene lookup returns CDR1 MDHEN and CDR2 SYDVKM. CDR3 size: 14 residues. The V gene end was trimmed by 8 bases and the J gene end by 4 bases; junction bases not matched to a gene: 10. CDR3 sequence: CASHLGQPLTEAFF. The CDR3 DNA reads as TGTGCCAGCCATTTGGGACAGCCCCTCACTGAAGCTTTCTTT.

J is TRBJ2-7 and V is TRBV28; 8 nucleotides align to TRBD2. Germline lookup yields CDR1 MDHEN and CDR2 SYDVKM. The J segment lost 0 bases and the V segment lost 6 bases, leaving 7 bases of the junction unmatched. The CDR3 consists of 15 residues. CDR3 in amino acids: CASRPTSGSSYEQYF. The CDR3 DNA is TGTGCCAGCAGGCCTACTAGCGGATCCTCCTACGAGCAGTACTTC.

The chain is built from TRBV15 and TRBJ1-2; possibly TRBD1 for D (5 bases). V lost 3 bases and J lost 6, with 17 bases in between. The CDR3 totals 15 residues. The germline V gene has CDR1 LNHNV and CDR2 YYDKDF (reference sequence). The DNA of the CDR3 is TGTGCCACCAGCAGTCATTTTCGGGGGAGCGATGGCTACACCTTC. Amino acids: CATSSHFRGSDGYTF.

The chain joins TRBV25-1 to TRBJ1-4; unclear D gene. The V gene lost 2 bases and the J gene lost 5 bases, with 15 bases spanning the gap. Germline assignment: CDR1 MGHDK and CDR2 SYGVNS. The CDR3 is made up of 16 amino acids. CDR3: CASSEPKSGFNEKLFF. The CDR3 DNA reads TGTGCCAGCAGTGAACCTAAGTCGGGGTTCAATGAAAAACTGTTTTTT.

The V gene is TRBV7-9, the J gene TRBJ2-7; 8 bases line up with TRBD1. CDR3 size: 19 residues. Trimming at V came to 5 bases and at J to 5 bases, leaving 23 bases not matched to a gene. Germline assignment: CDR1 SEHNR and CDR2 FQNEAQ (reference sequence). CDR3 sequence reads: CASSLGLSRGRPEFDEQYF. The DNA for the CDR3 is TGTGCCAGCAGCCTAGGGTTAAGCAGGGGGCGGCCCGAATTCGACGAGCAGTACTTC.

This clone has only one observation. DNA of the CDR3: TGTGCCAGCAGCTCGGCCGGGACAAACTATGGCTACACCTTC. The encoded protein is CASSSAGTNYGYTF. The chain recombines TRBV7-9 with TRBJ1-2; D may be TRBD1 (6 bases). The germline gives CDR1 SEHNR, CDR2 FQNEAQ (reference sequence). V was trimmed by 4 bases and J by 2 bases, leaving 11 bases between them. The CDR3 runs 14 residues.

This clone was recorded once. The chain combines TRBV6-5 with TRBJ2-1; 7 nucleotides agree with TRBD1. V lost 0 bases, J lost 3 bases, and 2 bases stayed unmatched. Germline V gene data show CDR1 as MNHEY and CDR2 as SVGAGI. CDR3 length: 15 amino acids. CDR3 sequence (DNA): TGTGCCAGCAGTTACTCGGGACAGAGCTACAATGAGCAGTTCTTC. Its translation: CASSYSGQSYNEQFF.

This clone came up a few times. This chain links TRBV5-8 with TRBJ1-1; no firm D call. V was clipped by 3 bases and J by 0 bases, with 15 bases between them. There are 16 residues in the CDR3. CDR1 and CDR2 (germline): SGHTS, YDEGEE. CDR3 sequence: CASSSNGGLLNTEAFF. The DNA of the CDR3 is TGTGCCAGCAGCTCGAACGGAGGGCTACTGAACACTGAAGCTTTCTTT.

This chain connects TRBV7-9 to TRBJ2-6, with 10 bases that match TRBD2. This CDR3 is 19 amino acids long. Germline CDR1 reads SEHNR; CDR2 reads FQNEAQ (reference sequence). V lost 5 bases, J lost 0 bases, and 10 bases stayed unmatched. The CDR3 DNA sequence: TGTGCCAGCAGCCTGACCCTAGCGGGGGCGCCCTCTGGGGCCAACGTCCTGACTTTC. Protein product: CASSLTLAGAPSGANVLTF.

Only a few counts were recorded for this clone. The chain employs TRBV4-3 and TRBJ1-1, with D perhaps matching TRBD1 (5 bases). Deletions cut 4 bases from V and 0 bases from J, with 18 bases between. The CDR3 has 17 residues. Germline loops: CDR1 LGHNA, CDR2 YSLEER. The CDR3 spells CASSPVVGGAMNTEAFF. The DNA of the CDR3 is TGCGCCAGCAGCCCAGTGGTCGGCGGGGCGATGAACACTGAAGCTTTCTTT.

V usage is TRBV28 and J usage is TRBJ1-5, with TRBD1 matching 8 bases. This CDR3 has 14 amino acids. The germline CDR1 and CDR2 sequences are MDHEN and SYDVKM. V lost 5 bases, J lost 6 bases, and 6 bases stayed unmatched. This CDR3 reads CASSDGQGGQPQHF. The CDR3 coding sequence is TGTGCCAGCAGTGATGGACAGGGTGGTCAGCCCCAGCATTTT.

The V call is TRBV11-3, the J call TRBJ1-1; D possibly corresponds to TRBD1 (5 bases). The ends were cut back, 5 bases at V and 5 bases at J, with 15 bases in the middle. Per the germline V gene, CDR1 is SGHNT and CDR2 is YENEEA. The CDR3 extends over 14 amino acids. As DNA, the CDR3 is TGTGCCAGCAGCCCGGGGGAGGGTAGGACTGAAGCTTTCTTT. This sequence encodes CASSPGEGRTEAFF.

The chain carries TRBV27 and TRBJ2-7; TRBD2 matches at 10 bases. The CDR3 has 15 amino acids. Per the germline V gene, CDR1 is MNHEY and CDR2 is SMNVEV (reference sequence). The ends lost 5 bases at V and 7 bases at J; junction bases unmatched: 11. The DNA for the CDR3 is TGTGCCAGCAGTCCGCCTAGCGGGAGTCGAGTAGAGCAGTACTTC. Its translation is CASSPPSGSRVEQYF.

This clone was counted a few times. This chain's CDR3 is CASSYSNRQVGNTIYF. CDR3 nucleotides: TGTGCCAGCAGTTACTCGAATAGGCAGGTTGGAAACACCATATATTTT. The chain recombines TRBV6-6 with TRBJ1-3; D is ambiguous. This CDR3 has 16 residues. V lost 0 bases to trimming and J lost 3 bases, with 12 bases between them. Per germline, CDR1 MNHNY and CDR2 SVGAGI (reference sequence).

The chain recombines TRBV19 with TRBJ2-5; no definite D call. The V and J ends lost 3 bases and 2 bases respectively, with 7 bases between them. This CDR3 comprises 13 residues. The germline V gene has CDR1 LNHDA and CDR2 SQIVND (reference sequence). The CDR3 loop is CASSMFQQETQYF. In nucleotides, the CDR3 is TGTGCCAGTAGTATGTTTCAACAAGAGACCCAGTACTTC.

The rearrangement joins TRBV5-1 to TRBJ2-7; 7 nucleotides line up with TRBD1. Per the germline V gene, CDR1 is SGHRS and CDR2 is YFSETQ. Losses at the gene ends were 0 bases for V and 2 bases for J; bases not matched to a gene: 2. The CDR3 length is 14 residues. CDR3 loop: CASSLVQGAYEQYF. The CDR3 bases are TGCGCCAGCAGCTTGGTGCAGGGGGCCTACGAGCAGTACTTC.

The chain recombines TRBV11-2 with TRBJ2-5, with D uncertain. Germline CDR1 SGHAT, CDR2 FQNNGV. This CDR3 is 12 amino acids long. The ends were cut back, 8 bases at V and 4 bases at J, with 11 bases in the middle. Here the CDR3 DNA reads TGTGCCAGCGCAAATGGGCTAGAGACCCAGTACTTC. Its protein is CASANGLETQYF.

This sequence joins TRBV30 and TRBJ1-4, with 9 nucleotides matching TRBD1. Per germline, CDR1 GTSNPN and CDR2 SVGIG (reference sequence). Trimming took 5 bases from V and 7 from J; bases not matched to a gene: 11. The length of the CDR3 is 15 residues. The CDR3 reads CAWGPPGQGTEKLFF. The CDR3 nucleotides are TGTGCCTGGGGTCCACCGGGACAGGGTACTGAAAAACTGTTTTTT.

The CDR3 protein is CASSKGTVNTEAFF. The DNA of the CDR3 is TGTGCCAGCAGCAAAGGGACTGTGAACACTGAAGCTTTCTTT. The chain has TRBV9 and TRBJ1-1; the D gene is possibly TRBD1 (5 bases). This CDR3 region has 14 residues. CDR1 and CDR2 (germline): SGDLS, YYNGEE. V lost 4 bases and J lost 0, with 10 bases in between.

This clone was detected once. V and J are TRBV29-1 and TRBJ2-5, with D unclear. Per germline, CDR1 SQVTM and CDR2 ANQGSEA. This CDR3 region has 12 residues. Between the trimmed V and J ends, which lost 5 bases and 0 bases, there was a span of 7 bases. In DNA, the CDR3 is TGCAGCGTTCTCAGGCACCAAGAGACCCAGTACTTC. Amino acid sequence: CSVLRHQETQYF.

V usage is TRBV6-5 and J usage is TRBJ1-1, with TRBD1 matching 7 bases. With V trimmed by 6 bases and J by 6 bases, 4 bases remained unmatched. Looked up from germline, CDR1 is MNHEY and CDR2 is SVGAGI. There are 12 residues in the CDR3. In nucleotides, the CDR3 is TGTGCCAGCAGGGGGACAGTTCCTGAAGCTTTCTTT. It translates to CASRGTVPEAFF.

This clone was observed a single time. This CDR3 reads CASSLLAGSDNEQFF. The CDR3 DNA reads TGTGCCAGCAGCTTATTAGCGGGGAGTGACAATGAGCAGTTCTTC. This chain joins TRBV7-9 and TRBJ2-1; TRBD2 agrees at 8 bases. Germline assignment: CDR1 SEHNR and CDR2 FQNEAQ (reference sequence). The V gene end was trimmed by 2 bases and the J gene end by 5 bases; junction bases not matched to a gene: 5. The CDR3 is 15 residues long.

This clone was counted only a few times. The V gene is TRBV19, the J gene TRBJ1-1, with TRBD1 matching over 9 bases. Per the germline V gene, CDR1 is LNHDA and CDR2 is SQIVND (reference sequence). V lost 5 bases and J lost 0; bases outside the gene matches: 7. The CDR3 is made up of 16 amino acids. In DNA, the CDR3 is TGTGCCAGTAGTCTCGACAGGGGGTTCATGAACACTGAAGCTTTCTTT. Protein product: CASSLDRGFMNTEAFF.

The chain joins TRBV19 to TRBJ2-6, with D maybe TRBD2 (5 bases). The CDR3 extends over 18 amino acids. The germline V and J ends were trimmed by 3 bases and 0 bases, with 15 bases remaining between them. Germline V gene data show CDR1 as LNHDA and CDR2 as SQIVND (reference sequence). The CDR3 loop is CASSMSEVRFSGANVLTF. CDR3 DNA: TGTGCCAGTAGTATGTCGGAGGTGCGGTTCTCTGGGGCCAACGTCCTGACTTTC.

This clone has a handful of counts. J is TRBJ2-7 and V is TRBV5-6, with 7 bases that match TRBD1. The germline V gene has CDR1 SGHDT and CDR2 YYEEEE. The CDR3 runs 15 residues. The V segment lost 0 bases and the J segment 3 bases; nucleotides outside the gene matches: 6. CDR3 sequence (DNA): TGTGCCAGCAGCTTGGTGGGGGACAGATACTACGAGCAGTACTTC. It encodes CASSLVGDRYYEQYF.

The J gene is TRBJ1-2, the V gene TRBV2; weak D call: TRBD1 (6 bases). The germline V gene has CDR1 SNHLY and CDR2 FYNNEI. The germline V and J ends were trimmed by 4 bases and 1 base, with 10 bases remaining between them. This CDR3 has 14 residues. The CDR3 reads CASSARTDNYGYTF. As DNA, the CDR3 is TGTGCCAGCAGTGCAAGGACAGATAACTATGGCTACACCTTC.